The 3 T cell receptor beta chains in this list originate from one sample, sequenced in a study of blood T cell repertoires in COVID-19 (dated by TCRdb to about 2020). The protocol used for the library was the immunoSEQ multiplex PCR assay. TCRdb carries this immuneACCESS record with in-frame sequences only. Its versions omit some clonotypes, under half of them owing to an unresolved V gene in the studies checked, with the rest unexplained. Here the sample has some 130,000 clones; around 87% occur a single time. Jointly, the top ten make up 2% to 3% of the sample. Sample: peripheral blood. Receptor source: a man aged 45-65 years with active COVID-19.

This chain joins TRBV5-6 and TRBJ1-3, with TRBD1 identical over 7 bases. The length of the CDR3 is 15 residues. The V gene's germline CDR1 is SGHDT and CDR2 YYEEEE. The ends lost 1 base at V and 2 bases at J; junction bases unmatched: 3. CDR3 bases: TGTGCCAGCAGCTTGAACAGGGGAGCTGGAAACACCATATATTTT. The encoded protein is CASSLNRGAGNTIYF.

The V call is TRBV6-5, the J call TRBJ2-5, with D possibly TRBD2 on 5 matching bases. The CDR3 sequence is 13 residues long. Germline CDR1 is MNHEY and CDR2 is SVGAGI. V was pared by 6 bases and J by 2 bases, with 10 bases between. CDR3 DNA sequence: TGTGCCAGCAGCGGAAGGAGGCAAGAGACCCAGTACTTC. This encodes CASSGRRQETQYF.

This clone occurred a few times. V and J are TRBV2 and TRBJ2-3; 16 bases agree with TRBD2. There are 18 residues in the CDR3. J gave up 5 bases and V 6 bases, and 11 bases lay outside the gene matches. Per germline, CDR1 SNHLY and CDR2 FYNNEI. CDR3 bases: TGTGCCAGCAGGGCTCCGGGACTAGCGGGGGGGCGTGGAGATACGCAGTATTTT. It specifies CASRAPGLAGGRGDTQYF.